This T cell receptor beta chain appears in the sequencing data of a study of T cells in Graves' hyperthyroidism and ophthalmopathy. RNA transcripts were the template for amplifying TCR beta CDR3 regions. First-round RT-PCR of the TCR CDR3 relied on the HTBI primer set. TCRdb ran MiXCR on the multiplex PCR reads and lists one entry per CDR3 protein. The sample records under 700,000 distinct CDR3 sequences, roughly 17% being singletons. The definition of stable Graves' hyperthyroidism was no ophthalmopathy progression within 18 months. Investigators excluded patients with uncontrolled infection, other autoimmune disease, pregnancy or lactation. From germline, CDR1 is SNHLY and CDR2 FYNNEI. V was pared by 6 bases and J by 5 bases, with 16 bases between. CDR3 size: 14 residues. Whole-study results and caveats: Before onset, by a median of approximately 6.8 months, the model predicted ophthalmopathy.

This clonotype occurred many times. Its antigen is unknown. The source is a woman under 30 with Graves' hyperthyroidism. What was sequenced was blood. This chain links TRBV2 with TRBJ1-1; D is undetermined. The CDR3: CASRGPLLQTEAFF. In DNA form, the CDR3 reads TGTGCCAGCAGAGGACCGCTCCTGCAAACTGAAGCTTTCTTT.